A single T cell receptor (beta chain) is shown here with its context. What it binds is unknown. The data derive from a study of naive and memory T cell subsets. An equimolar mix of two oligonucleotides served as the beta constant-region primer for TRBC1 and TRBC2. The ligated cDNA underwent four PCR rounds using SP2 and nested alpha and beta constant-region primers. One entry per CDR3 protein, called by TCRdb with MiXCR from the UMI-ligation and nested PCR reads. The data show roughly 140,000 distinct CDR3 sequences, approximately 21% seen once. The study, taken as a whole, reports: TCR abundance followed a power law differing between naive and memory subsets. Possibly reflecting memory cells re-expressing CD45RA, a few larger clonotypes occurred in naive repertoires, especially CD8. From naive to CM, EM and EMRA, diversity decreased and Gini increased.

This CDR3 contains 14 residues. V gave up 4 bases and J gave up 4 bases, with 14 bases separating them. Germline CDR1 is GTSNPN and CDR2 is SVGIG (reference sequence). CMV status came from CD4+ T cell IFNgamma after overnight CMV lysate stimulation of fresh PBMCs. Sequenced: naive CD8+ T cells from blood. This TCR was recovered from a human donor in good health. This rearrangement joins TRBV30 to TRBJ2-1; a possible D gene is TRBD1 (6 bases). The CDR3, as DNA: TGTGCCTGGATATACAGGGAAGAGTACAATGAGCAGTTCTTC. Translation: CAWIYREEYNEQFF.